This T cell receptor beta chain was captured by sequencing in a study of T cell repertoires in cytomegalovirus infection. This clonotype was counted between two and nine times. CDR1 and CDR2 (germline): KGHSH, LQKENI. The CDR3 extends over 12 amino acids. V was pared by 3 bases and J by 7 bases, with 9 bases between. TCRdb independently ran MiXCR on the reads; one entry per CDR3 protein. The sample records roughly 720,000 distinct CDR3 sequences, less than 40% being singletons. The sample comprised PBMCs. This TCR was sampled from a human donor in good health (CMV status not recorded). Some clones in this sample may be carry-over from other donors' samples. J is TRBJ2-5 and V is TRBV18; D not resolved. In DNA form, the CDR3 reads TGTGCCAGCTCACCGCTCCCAGGGACCCAGTACTTC. Protein product: CASSPLPGTQYF.